The entry that follows covers one T cell receptor beta chain sequence. The CDR3 is 15 amino acids. Looked up from germline, CDR1 is SGHTA and CDR2 is FQGNSA. V gave up 7 bases and J gave up 3 bases; unmatched junction bases: 7. The PCR had 60 Vbeta and 13 Jbeta primers. TCRdb's copy holds only in-frame clones and misses some; the assay was immunoSEQ multiplex PCR. The sample holds around 150,000 clones, about 70% seen once. The sample is drawn from a study of cytomegalovirus exposure and HLA in healthy donors. The receptor was isolated from a man between 40 and 49 years old in good health and CMV-seronegative. V usage is TRBV7-2 and J usage is TRBJ2-7; 12 positions match TRBD1. The sequenced material came from PBMCs. For the CDR3, the DNA is TGTGCCAGCACCCAGGGACAGGGGGCTTTCTACGAGCAGTACTTC. This encodes CASTQGQGAFYEQYF. The whole variable domain, filled in from reference TRBV7-2 and TRBJ2-7, reads GAGVSQSPSNKVTEKGKDVELRCDPISGHTALYWYRQSLGQGLEFLIYFQGNSAPDKSGLPSDRFSAERTGGSVSTLTIQRTQQEDSAVYLCASTQGQGAFYEQYFGPGTRLTVT.